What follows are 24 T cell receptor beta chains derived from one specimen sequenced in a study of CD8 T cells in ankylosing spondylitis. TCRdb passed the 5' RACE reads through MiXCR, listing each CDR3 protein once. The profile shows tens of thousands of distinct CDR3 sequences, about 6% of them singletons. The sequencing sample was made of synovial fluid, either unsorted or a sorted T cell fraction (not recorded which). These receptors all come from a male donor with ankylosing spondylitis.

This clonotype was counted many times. The CDR3 is CSAILAGGSYSYNEQFF. The CDR3 DNA sequence: TGCAGTGCCATACTAGCGGGAGGATCCTACTCCTACAATGAGCAGTTCTTC. The rearrangement joins TRBV20-1 to TRBJ2-1, with 12 bases matching TRBD2. The CDR3 totals 17 residues. The ends lost 6 bases at V and 0 bases at J; junction bases unmatched: 9. Germline V CDR1 and CDR2: DFQATT, SNEGSKA (reference sequence).

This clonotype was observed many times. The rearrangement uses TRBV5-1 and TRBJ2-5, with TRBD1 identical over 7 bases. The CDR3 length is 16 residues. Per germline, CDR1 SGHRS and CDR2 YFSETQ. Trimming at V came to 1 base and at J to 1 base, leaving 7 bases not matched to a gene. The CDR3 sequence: CASSLSGTVIQETQYF. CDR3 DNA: TGCGCCAGCAGCTTGTCCGGGACAGTAATCCAAGAGACCCAGTACTTC. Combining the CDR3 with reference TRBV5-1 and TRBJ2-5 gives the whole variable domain KAGVTQTPRYLIKTRGQQVTLSCSPISGHRSVSWYQQTPGQGLQFLFEYFSETQRNKGNFPGRFSGRQFSNSRSEMNVSTLELGDSALYLCASSLSGTVIQETQYFGPGTRLLVL.

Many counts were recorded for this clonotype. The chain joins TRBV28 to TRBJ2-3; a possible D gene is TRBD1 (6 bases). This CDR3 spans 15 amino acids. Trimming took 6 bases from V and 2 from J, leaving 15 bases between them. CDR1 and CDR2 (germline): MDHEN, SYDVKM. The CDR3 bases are TGTGCCAGCAGCCAGGGGACGACCTTCACAGATACGCAGTATTTT. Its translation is CASSQGTTFTDTQYF.

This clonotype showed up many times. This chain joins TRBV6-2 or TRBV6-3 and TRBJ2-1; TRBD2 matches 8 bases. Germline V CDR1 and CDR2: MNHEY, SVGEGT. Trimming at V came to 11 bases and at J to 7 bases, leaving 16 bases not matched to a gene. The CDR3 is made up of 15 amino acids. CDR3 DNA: TGTGCCGTCAGACCCGGGACTAGGCGGGGAAATGAGCAGTTCTTC. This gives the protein CAVRPGTRRGNEQFF.

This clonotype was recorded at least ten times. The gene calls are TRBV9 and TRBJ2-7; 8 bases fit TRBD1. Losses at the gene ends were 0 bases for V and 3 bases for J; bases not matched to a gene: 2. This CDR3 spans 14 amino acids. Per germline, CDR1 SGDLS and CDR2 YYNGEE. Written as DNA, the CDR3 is TGTGCCAGCAGCGTAGGGGACAGGAACTACGAGCAGTACTTC. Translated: CASSVGDRNYEQYF.

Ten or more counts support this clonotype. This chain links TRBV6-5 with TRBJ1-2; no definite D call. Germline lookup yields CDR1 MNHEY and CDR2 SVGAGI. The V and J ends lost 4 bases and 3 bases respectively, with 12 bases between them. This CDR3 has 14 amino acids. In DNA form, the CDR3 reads TGTGCCAGCAGTTTGGAGGGTATGGACTATGGCTACACCTTC. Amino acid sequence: CASSLEGMDYGYTF.

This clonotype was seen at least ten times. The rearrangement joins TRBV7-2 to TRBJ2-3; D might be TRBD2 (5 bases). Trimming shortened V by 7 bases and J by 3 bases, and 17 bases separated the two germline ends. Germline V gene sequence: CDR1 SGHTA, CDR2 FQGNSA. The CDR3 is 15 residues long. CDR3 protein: CASTPQRVGTDTQYF. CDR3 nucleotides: TGTGCCAGCACCCCTCAGAGGGTGGGGACAGATACGCAGTATTTT.

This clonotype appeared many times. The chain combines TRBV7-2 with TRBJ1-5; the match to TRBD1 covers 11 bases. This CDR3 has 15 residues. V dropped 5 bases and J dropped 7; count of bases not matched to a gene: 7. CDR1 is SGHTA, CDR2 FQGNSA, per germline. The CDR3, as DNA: TGTGCCAGCAGCACCGGGACAGGGGGAGCACAGCCCCAGCATTTT. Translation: CASSTGTGGAQPQHF.

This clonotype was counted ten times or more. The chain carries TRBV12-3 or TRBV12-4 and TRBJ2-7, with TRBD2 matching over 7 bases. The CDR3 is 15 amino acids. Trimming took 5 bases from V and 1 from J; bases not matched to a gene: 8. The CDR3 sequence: CASSGRSGGSYEQYF. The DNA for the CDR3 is TGTGCCAGCAGTGGCCGTTCGGGGGGATCCTACGAGCAGTACTTC.

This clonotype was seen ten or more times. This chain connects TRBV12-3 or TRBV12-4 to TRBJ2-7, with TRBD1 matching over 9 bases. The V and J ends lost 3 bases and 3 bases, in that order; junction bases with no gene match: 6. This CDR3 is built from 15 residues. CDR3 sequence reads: CASSLGTGSLYEQYF. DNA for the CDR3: TGTGCCAGCAGTTTGGGGACAGGGAGCCTCTACGAGCAGTACTTC.

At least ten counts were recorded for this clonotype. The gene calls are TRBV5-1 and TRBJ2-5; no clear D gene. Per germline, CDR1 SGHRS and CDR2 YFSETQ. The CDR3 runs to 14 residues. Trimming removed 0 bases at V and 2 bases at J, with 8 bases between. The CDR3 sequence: CASSLVGMQETQYF. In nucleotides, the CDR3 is TGCGCCAGCAGCTTGGTAGGAATGCAAGAGACCCAGTACTTC. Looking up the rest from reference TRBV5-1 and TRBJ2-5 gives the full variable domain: KAGVTQTPRYLIKTRGQQVTLSCSPISGHRSVSWYQQTPGQGLQFLFEYFSETQRNKGNFPGRFSGRQFSNSRSEMNVSTLELGDSALYLCASSLVGMQETQYFGPGTRLLVL.

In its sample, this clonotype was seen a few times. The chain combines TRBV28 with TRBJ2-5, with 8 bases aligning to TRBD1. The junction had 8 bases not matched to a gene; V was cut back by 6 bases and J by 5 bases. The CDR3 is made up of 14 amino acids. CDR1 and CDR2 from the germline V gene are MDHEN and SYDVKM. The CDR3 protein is CASRGQGAWETQYF. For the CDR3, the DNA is TGTGCCAGCAGAGGTCAGGGGGCATGGGAGACCCAGTACTTC.

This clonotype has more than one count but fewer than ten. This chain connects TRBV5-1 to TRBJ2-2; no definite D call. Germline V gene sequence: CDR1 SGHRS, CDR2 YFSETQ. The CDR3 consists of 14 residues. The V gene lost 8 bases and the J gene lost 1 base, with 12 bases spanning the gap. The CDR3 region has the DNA TGCGCCAGTCGACGGCCCGAGAACACCGGGGAGCTGTTTTTT. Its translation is CASRRPENTGELFF.

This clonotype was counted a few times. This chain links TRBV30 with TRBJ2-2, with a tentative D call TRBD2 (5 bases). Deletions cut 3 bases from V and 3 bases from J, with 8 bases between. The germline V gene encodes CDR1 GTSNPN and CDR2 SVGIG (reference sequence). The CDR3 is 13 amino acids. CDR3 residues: CAWRDYYTGELFF. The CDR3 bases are TGTGCCTGGAGAGACTACTACACCGGGGAGCTGTTTTTT.

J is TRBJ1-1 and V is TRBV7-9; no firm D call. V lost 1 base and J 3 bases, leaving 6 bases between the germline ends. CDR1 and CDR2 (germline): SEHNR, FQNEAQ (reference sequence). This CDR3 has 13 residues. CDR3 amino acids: CASSLEVDTEAFF. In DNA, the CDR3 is TGTGCCAGCAGCTTAGAGGTGGACACTGAAGCTTTCTTT.

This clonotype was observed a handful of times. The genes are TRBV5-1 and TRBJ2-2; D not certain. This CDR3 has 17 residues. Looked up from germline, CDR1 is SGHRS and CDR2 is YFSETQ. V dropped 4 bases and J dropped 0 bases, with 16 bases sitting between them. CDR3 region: CASSPLYGYANTGELFF. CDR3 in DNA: TGCGCCAGCAGCCCGTTGTACGGATACGCGAACACCGGGGAGCTGTTTTTT.

Written as DNA, the CDR3 is TGTGCCAGCAGCTTAGAAAGGGTTCGGGACACCGGGGAGCTGTTTTTT. It codes for CASSLERVRDTGELFF. The V gene is TRBV7-2, the J gene TRBJ2-2; D ambiguous. Germline-derived CDR1 and CDR2 are SGHTA and FQGNSA. Trimming took off 1 base at V and 3 bases at J, with 12 bases between the two ends. The CDR3 loop spans 16 amino acids.

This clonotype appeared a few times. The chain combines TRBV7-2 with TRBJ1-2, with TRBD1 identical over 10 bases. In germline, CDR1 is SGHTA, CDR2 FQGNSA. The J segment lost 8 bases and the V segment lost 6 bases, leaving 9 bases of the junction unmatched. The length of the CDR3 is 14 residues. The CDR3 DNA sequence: TGTGCCAGCAGTACGCCGGGACAGGGGAGCGGCTACACCTTC. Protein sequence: CASSTPGQGSGYTF.

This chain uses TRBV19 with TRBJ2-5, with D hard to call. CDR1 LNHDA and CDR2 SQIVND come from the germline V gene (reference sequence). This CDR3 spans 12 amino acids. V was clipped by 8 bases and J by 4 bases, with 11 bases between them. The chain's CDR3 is CASGWTGETQYF. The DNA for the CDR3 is TGTGCCAGTGGCTGGACGGGAGAGACCCAGTACTTC.

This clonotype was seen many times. CDR3 sequence reads: CAISEPGLGNTF. CDR3 coding DNA: TGTGCCATCAGTGAGCCCGGCCTGGGCAACACCTTC. J is TRBJ1-2 and V is TRBV10-3; D ambiguous. V was shortened by 2 bases and J by 12 bases, with 13 bases between the two germline ends. The CDR3 has 12 amino acids. The germline V gene encodes CDR1 ENHRY and CDR2 SYGVKD.

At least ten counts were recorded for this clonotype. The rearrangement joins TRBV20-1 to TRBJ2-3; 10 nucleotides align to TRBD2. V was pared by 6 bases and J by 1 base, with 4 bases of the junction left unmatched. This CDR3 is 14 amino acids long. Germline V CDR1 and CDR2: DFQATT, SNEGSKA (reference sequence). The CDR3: CSALLAGGTDTQYF. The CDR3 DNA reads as TGCAGTGCCTTGCTAGCGGGAGGCACAGATACGCAGTATTTT.

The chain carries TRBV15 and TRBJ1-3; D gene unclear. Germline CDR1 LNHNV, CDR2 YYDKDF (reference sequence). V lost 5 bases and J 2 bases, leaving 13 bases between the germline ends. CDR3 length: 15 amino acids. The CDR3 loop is CATSGIQRTGNTIYF. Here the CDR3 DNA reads TGTGCCACCAGCGGTATACAGAGAACTGGAAACACCATATATTTT.

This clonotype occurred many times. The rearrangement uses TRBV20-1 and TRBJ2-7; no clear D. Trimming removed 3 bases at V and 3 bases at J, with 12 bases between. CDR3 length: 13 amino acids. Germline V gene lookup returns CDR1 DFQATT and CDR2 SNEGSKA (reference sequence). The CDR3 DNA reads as TGCAGTGCTAGCGGGCCGAGTATCTACGAGCAGTACTTC. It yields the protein CSASGPSIYEQYF.

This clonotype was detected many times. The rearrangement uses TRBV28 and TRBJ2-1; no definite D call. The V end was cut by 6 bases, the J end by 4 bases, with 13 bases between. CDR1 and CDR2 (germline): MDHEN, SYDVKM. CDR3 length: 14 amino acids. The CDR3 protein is CASSNTGEYNEQFF. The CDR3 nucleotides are TGTGCCAGCAGCAATACCGGAGAGTACAATGAGCAGTTCTTC.